This passage covers 23 T cell receptor beta chains from one sample sequenced in a study of blood T cell repertoires in COVID-19. Profiling relied on immunoSEQ multiplex PCR, and the TCRdb table lists in-frame clones only, not all of them. The repertoire has 250,000 to 400,000 clones, around 85% of them found once; the top ten carry about 2%. Sequencing used PBMCs or T cells enriched from blood (not recorded which). The origin of the receptors is a woman aged 25 to 39 who had been exposed to COVID-19.

V gene TRBV5-5 combines with J gene TRBJ2-3, with a tentative D call TRBD2 (6 bases). This CDR3 has 15 residues. V was shortened by 5 bases and J by 1 base, with 14 bases between the two germline ends. Germline CDR1 reads SGHKS; CDR2 reads YYEKEE (reference sequence). CDR3 coding DNA: TGTGCCAGCAGAATACGCGGGGTCCGCACAGATACGCAGTATTTT. It codes for CASRIRGVRTDTQYF.

This clone was counted between two and nine times. The chain joins TRBV4-2 to TRBJ2-2; 12 nucleotides align to TRBD1. Germline assignment: CDR1 LGHNA and CDR2 YNFKEQ. The J segment lost 0 bases and the V segment lost 8 bases, leaving 1 base of the junction unmatched. CDR3 length: 15 amino acids. The CDR3 coding sequence is TGTGCCAGCCGGGACAGGGGGCCGAACACCGGGGAGCTGTTTTTT. This sequence encodes CASRDRGPNTGELFF.

V usage is TRBV10-3 and J usage is TRBJ2-1, with a weak D call TRBD1 (6 bases). This CDR3 is built from 13 residues. Trimming left V 3 bases short and J 6 bases short, with 9 bases between. The germline V gene has CDR1 ENHRY and CDR2 SYGVKD. The CDR3, as DNA: TGTGCCATCAGTGACCTAGGGGGCAATGAGCAGTTCTTC. Amino acid sequence: CAISDLGGNEQFF.

The chain carries TRBV28 and TRBJ1-1; no clear D gene. Trimming took 7 bases from V and 1 from J, leaving 13 bases between them. The germline V gene has CDR1 MDHEN and CDR2 SYDVKM. The CDR3 is 14 residues long. The CDR3 nucleotides read TGTGCCAGCACCGTCGGTGGGCCGAACACTGAAGCTTTCTTT. Protein: CASTVGGPNTEAFF.

In its sample, this clone was seen once. The chain recombines TRBV7-2 with TRBJ2-7; D is unresolved. There are 14 residues in the CDR3. Germline V gene lookup returns CDR1 SGHTA and CDR2 FQGNSA. Trimming removed 3 bases from V and 2 bases from J, with 11 bases in between. The CDR3: CASSLFQAPYEQYF. The CDR3 DNA sequence: TGTGCCAGCAGCTTGTTTCAGGCCCCCTACGAGCAGTACTTC.

The chain links TRBV7-2 to TRBJ2-2, with a tentative D call TRBD2 (6 bases). CDR3 length equals 15 residues. Germline V lookup: CDR1 SGHTA, CDR2 FQGNSA. Trimming pared 5 bases from V and 7 bases from J, leaving 17 bases between. The chain's CDR3 is CASSIGLLSGGELFF. CDR3 DNA sequence: TGTGCCAGCAGCATAGGACTACTCAGTGGCGGGGAGCTGTTTTTT. Looking up the rest from reference TRBV7-2 and TRBJ2-2 gives the full variable domain: GAGVSQSPSNKVTEKGKDVELRCDPISGHTALYWYRQSLGQGLEFLIYFQGNSAPDKSGLPSDRFSAERTGGSVSTLTIQRTQQEDSAVYLCASSIGLLSGGELFFGEGSRLTVL.

The chain links TRBV7-6 to TRBJ2-7, with 7 bases lining up with TRBD1. The trim removed 3 bases at V and 5 bases at J, leaving 16 bases unmatched. The CDR3 spans 17 residues. The V gene's germline CDR1 is SGHVS and CDR2 FNYEAQ. The CDR3 spells CASSLAGPDRAGNEQYF. CDR3 DNA sequence: TGTGCCAGCAGCTTGGCTGGGCCTGACAGGGCTGGAAACGAGCAGTACTTC.

This clone was observed once. The chain links TRBV19 to TRBJ2-2, with D maybe TRBD2 (5 bases). Trimming took 1 base from V and 6 from J, leaving 6 bases between them. Germline lookup yields CDR1 LNHDA and CDR2 SQIVND (reference sequence). There are 13 residues in the CDR3. This CDR3 reads CASSIGRSGELFF. In nucleotides, the CDR3 is TGTGCCAGTAGTATAGGGAGGTCCGGGGAGCTGTTTTTT.

CDR3 region: CASSLGDYTNYEQYF. In nucleotides, the CDR3 is TGTGCCAGCAGCTTAGGTGACTACACAAACTACGAGCAGTACTTC. This chain joins TRBV7-3 and TRBJ2-7; the D gene is possibly TRBD2 (5 bases). V was trimmed by 2 bases and J by 3 bases, leaving 14 bases between them. The CDR3 contains 15 residues. Germline lookup yields CDR1 SGHTA and CDR2 FQGTGA.

The sample holds a few counts of this clone. Other DNA sequences in this specimen translate into the identical CDR3. The chain recombines TRBV12-3 or TRBV12-4 with TRBJ1-1; 8 nucleotides agree with TRBD1. J gave up 11 bases and V 4 bases, and 6 bases lay outside the gene matches. The CDR3 sequence is 12 residues long. DNA of the CDR3: TGTGCCAGCAGTTCCAGGGGGCAGGAGGCTTTCTTT. Protein sequence: CASSSRGQEAFF.

The chain carries TRBV28 and TRBJ2-7; 12 nucleotides line up with TRBD2. The CDR3 loop spans 16 amino acids. V shed 2 bases and J 4 bases; nucleotides not matched to a gene: 6. CDR1 is MDHEN, CDR2 SYDVKM, per germline. CDR3 nucleotides: TGTGCCAGCAGTTTAGTAGGACTAGCGGGGTCTTACGAGCAGTACTTC. The encoded protein is CASSLVGLAGSYEQYF.

The chain joins TRBV5-6 to TRBJ2-5, with 10 bases matching TRBD1. Unmatched junction bases numbered 4, after V lost 3 bases and J lost 5 bases. The V gene's germline CDR1 is SGHDT and CDR2 YYEEEE. CDR3 size: 14 residues. The CDR3 reads CASSSTGGEETQYF. CDR3 bases: TGTGCCAGCAGCTCGACAGGGGGCGAGGAGACCCAGTACTTC.

This clone has a single count. This chain uses TRBV10-3 with TRBJ1-2; D is possibly TRBD1 (6 bases). The germline CDR1 and CDR2 sequences are ENHRY and SYGVKD. This CDR3 region has 18 residues. V was clipped by 0 bases and J by 3 bases, with 20 bases between them. The CDR3, as DNA: TGTGCCATCAGTGAGTCTACAGGGTACATAAAGGACCACTATGGCTACACCTTC. Its protein product is CAISESTGYIKDHYGYTF.

This chain uses TRBV3-1 (or the pseudogene TRBV3-2) with TRBJ2-1; TRBD2 aligns across 7 bases. The germline V gene has CDR1 LGHDT and CDR2 YNNKEL (reference sequence). The CDR3 is 17 amino acids. J was trimmed by 4 bases and V by 0 bases; bases with no gene match: 9. CDR3 coding DNA: TGTGCCAGCAGCCAAGATTCCCCTAGCGGAAATTACAATGAGCAGTTCTTC. Translated, it gives CASSQDSPSGNYNEQFF.

Worth noting for this clone: At one end the junction does not follow the germline gene, possibly because of a read error. The genes are TRBV12-3 or TRBV12-4 and TRBJ2-4; TRBD1 agrees at 7 bases. The CDR3 totals 13 residues. In DNA, the CDR3 is TGTGCCAGCAGCCCCAGTCGACCGGGACAGCTTAACTTC. This codes for CASSPSRPGQLNF.

This clone was seen a single time. The rearrangement joins TRBV7-2 to TRBJ2-3; the match to TRBD2 covers 13 bases. This CDR3 comprises 17 residues. CDR1 and CDR2 (germline): SGHTA, FQGNSA. After removal of 2 bases from V and 4 bases from J, the junction contained 6 bases not matched to a gene. The CDR3 DNA reads as TGTGCCAGCAGCTTAAGACTAGCGGGGGGCCGTTCAGATACGCAGTATTTT. Translating it yields CASSLRLAGGRSDTQYF. Together with reference TRBV7-2 and TRBJ2-3, the CDR3 gives the full variable domain: GAGVSQSPSNKVTEKGKDVELRCDPISGHTALYWYRQSLGQGLEFLIYFQGNSAPDKSGLPSDRFSAERTGGSVSTLTIQRTQQEDSAVYLCASSLRLAGGRSDTQYFGPGTRLTVL.

The chain carries TRBV30 and TRBJ2-1, with D possibly TRBD2 on 5 matching bases. The CDR3 spans 13 residues. Trimming pared 4 bases from V and 8 bases from J, leaving 15 bases between. Germline loops: CDR1 GTSNPN, CDR2 SVGIG (reference sequence). The CDR3: CAWNHGGFDEQFF. The CDR3 coding sequence is TGTGCCTGGAATCATGGAGGTTTCGATGAGCAGTTCTTC. Looking up the rest from reference TRBV30 and TRBJ2-1 gives the full variable domain: SQTIHQWPATLVQPVGSPLSLECTVEGTSNPNLYWYRQAAGRGLQLLFYSVGIGQISSEVPQNLSASRPQDRQFILSSKKLLLSDSGFYLCAWNHGGFDEQFFGPGTRLTVL.

V and J are TRBV28 and TRBJ2-3, with D perhaps TRBD2 (5 bases). This CDR3 has 15 amino acids. Germline V gene data show CDR1 as MDHEN and CDR2 as SYDVKM. V lost 2 bases to trimming and J lost 3 bases, with 12 bases between them. The CDR3 reads CASSLGGPRTDTQYF. As DNA, the CDR3 is TGTGCCAGCAGTTTAGGCGGGCCACGGACAGATACGCAGTATTTT.

This clone was seen once. This rearrangement joins TRBV15 to TRBJ2-3; possible D gene TRBD2, 5 bases. The germline V gene encodes CDR1 LNHNV and CDR2 YYDKDF (reference sequence). With 1 base removed from V and 6 bases from J, the gap between germline ends came to 5 bases. The CDR3 spans 12 residues. As DNA, the CDR3 is TGTGCCACCAGCAGAGCGGGGGATACGCAGTATTTT. Protein product: CATSRAGDTQYF.

The chain carries TRBV15 and TRBJ1-5; no clear D gene. Trimming took off 0 bases at V and 4 bases at J, with 4 bases between the two ends. Germline-derived CDR1 and CDR2 are LNHNV and YYDKDF (reference sequence). CDR3 length equals 13 residues. The CDR3 reads CATSRDRNQPQHF. CDR3 in DNA: TGTGCCACCAGCAGAGATCGGAATCAGCCCCAGCATTTT.

This chain connects TRBV7-3 to TRBJ2-2; D unresolved. This CDR3 contains 16 residues. The germline CDR1 and CDR2 sequences are SGHTA and FQGTGA. The V and J ends lost 5 bases and 0 bases respectively, with 13 bases between them. The CDR3 reads CASSPRLLPNTGELFF. CDR3 sequence (DNA): TGTGCCAGCAGCCCTAGACTGCTACCGAACACCGGGGAGCTGTTTTTT. The variable domain in full, completed from reference TRBV7-3 and TRBJ2-2, reads GAGVSQTPSNKVTEKGKYVELRCDPISGHTALYWYRQSLGQGPEFLIYFQGTGAADDSGLPNDRFFAVRPEGSVSTLKIQRTERGDSAVYLCASSPRLLPNTGELFFGEGSRLTVL.

The chain has TRBV20-1 and TRBJ2-1; weak D call: TRBD2 (5 bases). The CDR3 extends over 14 amino acids. The germline V and J ends were trimmed by 3 bases and 6 bases, with 15 bases remaining between them. Germline loops: CDR1 DFQATT, CDR2 SNEGSKA (reference sequence). The CDR3 region is CSASRSGIPNEQFF. The CDR3 region has the DNA TGCAGTGCTAGTCGATCGGGAATTCCCAATGAGCAGTTCTTC.

The genes are TRBV19 and TRBJ1-1; D is undetermined. This CDR3 is 14 amino acids long. Germline V lookup: CDR1 LNHDA, CDR2 SQIVND (reference sequence). V shed 3 bases and J shed 11 bases, with 19 bases lying between them. The CDR3 DNA reads as TGTGCCAGTAGTATGAACGGAGGGCCTCGGGGTGCTTTCTTT. It specifies CASSMNGGPRGAFF.